Shown below are 32 T cell receptor beta chains from a single sample sequenced in a study of T-cell reconstitution after alpha-beta-depleted transplantation in children. The authors prepared the TCRbeta library with unique molecular identifiers. One entry per CDR3 protein, called by TCRdb with MiXCR from the PCR reads. The table has approximately 500,000 distinct CDR3 sequences, about 10% seen once. Sequencing was performed on PBMCs, taken before TCRalphabeta/CD19-depleted stem cell transplant. All receptors come from a child younger than 10 with inherited bone marrow failure, due to receive a stem cell transplant.

This clonotype was seen at least ten times. The J gene is TRBJ2-2, the V gene TRBV20-1; D may match TRBD1 or TRBD2 (5 bases each). The V end was cut by 7 bases, the J end by 5 bases, with 17 bases between. Per the germline V gene, CDR1 is DFQATT and CDR2 is SNEGSKA (reference sequence). The CDR3 is 14 residues long. The DNA for the CDR3 is TGCAGTGTCACACCCGGGACCGATACCGGGGAGCTGTTTTTT. Translated, it gives CSVTPGTDTGELFF.

This clonotype was observed many times. The V gene is TRBV19, the J gene TRBJ1-2, with 7 bases aligning to TRBD1. Germline values: CDR1 LNHDA, CDR2 SQIVND (reference sequence). The V and J ends lost 8 bases and 4 bases, in that order; junction bases with no gene match: 7. The CDR3 contains 13 residues. The CDR3 sequence is CASDWTGGYGYTF. The CDR3 DNA sequence: TGTGCCAGTGATTGGACAGGTGGCTATGGCTACACCTTC.

This clonotype has at least ten counts. This chain links TRBV5-5 with TRBJ2-7; D unclear. V was cut by 3 bases and J by 4 bases, with 14 bases left in between. Germline V gene data show CDR1 as SGHKS and CDR2 as YYEKEE (reference sequence). CDR3 size: 14 residues. Here the CDR3 reads CASSYHWATYEQYF. The CDR3 nucleotides read TGTGCCAGCAGCTATCATTGGGCCACTTACGAGCAGTACTTC.

This clonotype was detected only a few times. The chain carries TRBV7-2 and TRBJ1-5; D remains unclear. The V and J ends lost 5 bases and 2 bases respectively, with 10 bases between them. CDR1 and CDR2 from the germline V gene are SGHTA and FQGNSA. There are 14 residues in the CDR3. The chain's CDR3 is CASSPYDGNQPQHF. CDR3 DNA sequence: TGTGCCAGCAGCCCTTACGATGGCAATCAGCCCCAGCATTTT.

The rearrangement uses TRBV4-1 and TRBJ2-5; 11 positions match TRBD1. This CDR3 spans 17 amino acids. V lost 1 base, J lost 4 bases, and 8 bases stayed unmatched. Germline V gene sequence: CDR1 MGHRA, CDR2 YSYEKL. Written as DNA, the CDR3 is TGCGCCAGCAGCCAAGTAAGGCCAGGGACAGGGGGAGAGACCCAGTACTTC. Amino acids: CASSQVRPGTGGETQYF.

At least ten counts were recorded for this clonotype. CDR3 sequence (DNA): TGTGCTAGTGGTCCGGGCAGGGGTTTGAACACTGAAGCTTTCTTT. This encodes CASGPGRGLNTEAFF. The V gene is TRBV12-5, the J gene TRBJ1-1; D possibly corresponds to TRBD1 (6 bases). Germline CDR1 LGHNT, CDR2 FRNRAP. V was clipped by 5 bases and J by 0 bases, with 13 bases between them. There are 15 residues in the CDR3.

This clonotype was counted many times. The chain is built from TRBV4-3 and TRBJ2-7, with 8 bases that match TRBD1. With 1 base clipped from V and 0 bases from J, the junction kept 5 bases outside the gene matches. The CDR3 totals 16 residues. Germline V gene lookup returns CDR1 LGHNA and CDR2 YSLEER. The chain's CDR3 is CASSQGPGGISYEQYF. Here the CDR3 DNA reads TGCGCCAGCAGCCAAGGACCAGGGGGCATCTCCTACGAGCAGTACTTC.

The chain has TRBV30 and TRBJ1-1, with D possibly TRBD1 on 5 matching bases. Germline-derived CDR1 and CDR2 are GTSNPN and SVGIG (reference sequence). V was trimmed by 2 bases and J by 0 bases, leaving 10 bases between them. This CDR3 comprises 14 residues. CDR3 sequence reads: CAWSRRGLNTEAFF. The CDR3 DNA is TGTGCCTGGAGTCGCCGGGGACTGAACACTGAAGCTTTCTTT.

This clonotype was picked up a small number of times. The chain uses TRBV12-3 or TRBV12-4 and TRBJ2-7; 8 nucleotides agree with TRBD2. The CDR3 totals 15 residues. V shed 4 bases, J shed 2 bases, and the junction held 7 bases outside the gene matches. CDR3 residues: CASSYGSGEAYEQYF. The CDR3 DNA follows: TGTGCCAGCAGTTATGGTAGCGGGGAGGCCTACGAGCAGTACTTC.

A word on this clonotype: With a much larger clone just one base away, this may be a read error. This chain links TRBV4-3 with TRBJ2-5, with D perhaps matching TRBD2 (6 bases). Trimming pared 6 bases from V and 2 bases from J, leaving 16 bases between. CDR3 length: 15 residues. Germline loops: CDR1 LGHNA, CDR2 YSLEER. CDR3 sequence reads: CASRPRYSGQETQYF. CDR3 DNA: TGCGCCAGCAGGCCGCGTTATAGCGGACAAGAGACCCAGTACTTC.

Points on this clonotype: It may be a read error: a sequence one base away is much more abundant. V and J are TRBV21-1 and TRBJ2-1; TRBD1 is the table's D call and was not checked against the DNA. TRBV21-1 is annotated as a pseudogene. CDR3 length: 15 amino acids. CDR3 in DNA: TGTGCCAGCAGCAAAGTAGACAGCCGCTACAATGAGCAGTTCTTC. It translates to CASSKVDSRYNEQFF.

This clonotype appeared many times. The chain is built from TRBV7-8 and TRBJ2-2, with D tentatively TRBD1 (6 bases). From germline, CDR1 is SGHVS and CDR2 FQNEAQ. The V and J ends lost 3 bases and 6 bases respectively, with 17 bases between them. CDR3 length: 16 amino acids. In DNA, the CDR3 is TGTGCCAGCAGCTTGGACAGAGCAGGCGGGCCCGGGGAGCTGTTTTTT. Amino acid sequence: CASSLDRAGGPGELFF.

In this sample, this clonotype turned up many times. The CDR3 DNA follows: TGTGCTAGTGGGCGGACAGGAGATTCACCCCTCCACTTT. Encoded protein: CASGRTGDSPLHF. This rearrangement joins TRBV12-5 to TRBJ1-6; TRBD1 matches at 7 bases. The CDR3 has 13 amino acids. CDR1 and CDR2 (germline): LGHNT, FRNRAP. With V trimmed by 6 bases and J by 8 bases, 4 bases remained unmatched.

The rearrangement joins TRBV12-3 or TRBV12-4 to TRBJ2-7, with 7 bases aligning to TRBD2. The CDR3 sequence is 14 residues long. Losses at the gene ends were 6 bases for V and 4 bases for J; bases not matched to a gene: 9. CDR3 region: CASSVAGPKYEQYF. The CDR3 DNA reads as TGTGCCAGCAGCGTAGCGGGTCCGAAATACGAGCAGTACTTC.

In its sample, this clonotype was seen many times. This chain connects TRBV2 to TRBJ2-1, with D maybe TRBD1 (6 bases). The CDR3 spans 13 residues. The germline V gene has CDR1 SNHLY and CDR2 FYNNEI. The V gene lost 8 bases and the J gene lost 5 bases, with 13 bases spanning the gap. CDR3 DNA sequence: TGTGCCAGCGTCCTCCGGGACAACAATGAGCAGTTCTTC. This sequence encodes CASVLRDNNEQFF.

V is TRBV5-1 and J is TRBJ2-1, with 8 bases that match TRBD1. The CDR3 runs to 14 residues. Trimming at V came to 4 bases and at J to 10 bases, leaving 10 bases not matched to a gene. Germline CDR1 reads SGHRS; CDR2 reads YFSETQ. The CDR3 bases are TGCGCCAGCAGCCCCGACAGGGGAAATGCGGAGCAGTTCTTC. It codes for CASSPDRGNAEQFF.

In regard to this clonotype: A much larger clone differs by one base, so this may be a read error. This chain connects TRBV6-1 to TRBJ1-1; the match to TRBD1 covers 7 bases. There are 13 residues in the CDR3. Losses at the gene ends were 6 bases for V and 11 bases for J; bases not matched to a gene: 12. CDR1 and CDR2 (germline): MNHNS, SASEGT. The chain's CDR3 is CASRPTRGRRAFF. The CDR3 nucleotides read TGTGCCAGCAGACCGACAAGGGGGCGTCGGGCTTTCTTT.

This clonotype was detected many times. The CDR3 nucleotides read TGCGCCAGCAGCCTCGGGACACTTTTGAACACTGAAGCTTTCTTT. Protein: CASSLGTLLNTEAFF. This chain connects TRBV4-1 to TRBJ1-1, with a tentative D call TRBD1 (6 bases). Germline CDR1 MGHRA, CDR2 YSYEKL. The CDR3 is 15 residues long. Trimming removed 4 bases from V and 0 bases from J, with 12 bases in between.

The chain is built from TRBV5-1 and TRBJ1-2; perhaps TRBD1 as D (5 bases). CDR1 is SGHRS, CDR2 YFSETQ, per germline. The CDR3 runs 15 residues. V was trimmed by 4 bases and J by 3 bases, leaving 16 bases between them. The CDR3 nucleotides are TGCGCCAGCAGCCTTGGATCGGGGGTTTACTATGGCTACACCTTC. Encoded protein: CASSLGSGVYYGYTF.

This clonotype was counted ten times or more. This sequence joins TRBV12-3 or TRBV12-4 and TRBJ2-7, with a weak D call TRBD2 (6 bases). The CDR3 loop spans 15 amino acids. V dropped 4 bases and J dropped 3 bases, with 16 bases sitting between them. The CDR3 loop is CASSWVAEANYEQYF. CDR3 sequence (DNA): TGTGCCAGCAGTTGGGTAGCGGAGGCCAACTACGAGCAGTACTTC.

This clonotype occurred a few times. The chain is built from TRBV7-9 and TRBJ2-2; tentatively, D is TRBD2 (6 bases). Germline V CDR1 and CDR2: SEHNR, FQNEAQ (reference sequence). V lost 8 bases and J 6 bases, leaving 10 bases between the germline ends. This CDR3 is 12 amino acids long. The CDR3 sequence is CASSGVSGELFF. The DNA for the CDR3 is TGTGCCAGCTCGGGAGTTTCCGGGGAGCTGTTTTTT. The complete variable domain, with remaining parts taken from reference TRBV7-9 and TRBJ2-2, reads DTGVSQNPRHKITKRGQNVTFRCDPISEHNRLYWYRQTLGQGPEFLTYFQNEAQLEKSRLLSDRFSAERPKGSFSTLEIQRTEQGDSAMYLCASSGVSGELFFGEGSRLTVL.

This clonotype was seen only a few times. This sequence joins TRBV7-6 and TRBJ1-4; D remains ambiguous. This CDR3 region has 11 residues. Per the germline V gene, CDR1 is SGHVS and CDR2 is FNYEAQ. The V end was cut by 6 bases, the J end by 7 bases, with 6 bases between. CDR3 protein: CASRMGEKLFF. Written as DNA, the CDR3 is TGTGCCAGCAGGATGGGTGAAAAACTGTTTTTT.

This clonotype has at least ten counts. The chain recombines TRBV20-1 with TRBJ1-1; D remains unclear. Germline V lookup: CDR1 DFQATT, CDR2 SNEGSKA (reference sequence). The germline V and J ends were trimmed by 3 bases and 7 bases, with 18 bases remaining between them. The CDR3 contains 14 residues. As DNA, the CDR3 is TGCAGTGCTAGTCCCCCCGAGTATTTGAGTGAAGCTTTCTTT. Protein sequence: CSASPPEYLSEAFF.

This clonotype was observed many times. The chain is built from TRBV6-5 and TRBJ1-5, with D unclear. The CDR3 length is 16 residues. V was shortened by 5 bases and J by 6 bases, with 20 bases between the two germline ends. CDR1 and CDR2 (germline): MNHEY, SVGAGI. The CDR3 loop reads CASSIGLPVMSQPQHF. The DNA of the CDR3 is TGTGCCAGCAGTATCGGGCTCCCGGTCATGAGTCAGCCCCAGCATTTT.

This clonotype has a count of ten or more. The gene calls are TRBV27 and TRBJ2-7; D possibly corresponds to TRBD1 (6 bases). V was shortened by 5 bases and J by 0 bases, with 17 bases between the two germline ends. CDR1 MNHEY and CDR2 SMNVEV come from the germline V gene (reference sequence). This CDR3 region has 16 residues. CDR3 in DNA: TGTGCCAGCAGTCCGAGTGTTGGACAGCGCTCCTACGAGCAGTACTTC. Its translation: CASSPSVGQRSYEQYF.

The J gene is TRBJ2-3, the V gene TRBV30; D possibly corresponds to TRBD2 (5 bases). V lost 4 bases and J lost 3, with 14 bases in between. CDR1 GTSNPN and CDR2 SVGIG come from the germline V gene (reference sequence). The CDR3 has 14 residues. CDR3 nucleotide sequence: TGTGCCTGGAACCCACTAGGAGGAACAGATACGCAGTATTTT. It yields the protein CAWNPLGGTDTQYF.

This clonotype was detected many times. J is TRBJ2-1 and V is TRBV6-5; no reliable D call. Trimming shortened V by 8 bases and J by 0 bases, and 14 bases separated the two germline ends. This CDR3 spans 15 amino acids. Germline V gene lookup returns CDR1 MNHEY and CDR2 SVGAGI. The CDR3 DNA reads as TGTGCCAGCCGGATAGGGTCCAGCTCCTACAATGAGCAGTTCTTC. It translates to CASRIGSSSYNEQFF.

In this sample, this clonotype turned up many times. This chain connects TRBV28 to TRBJ2-7, with D possibly being TRBD1 (5 bases). CDR1 is MDHEN, CDR2 SYDVKM, per germline. The CDR3 consists of 16 residues. The V end was cut by 2 bases, the J end by 5 bases, with 19 bases between. CDR3 residues: CASSLPQDPPFDEQYF. DNA for the CDR3: TGTGCCAGCAGTTTACCACAGGACCCCCCTTTCGACGAGCAGTACTTC. Based on the CDR3 plus reference TRBV28 and TRBJ2-7, the full variable domain is DVKVTQSSRYLVKRTGEKVFLECVQDMDHENMFWYRQDPGLGLRLIYFSYDVKMKEKGDIPEGYSVSREKKERFSLILESASTNQTSMYLCASSLPQDPPFDEQYFGPGTRLTVT.

V is TRBV28 and J is TRBJ1-6; D unclear. CDR3 length: 16 amino acids. The V and J ends lost 1 base and 4 bases respectively, with 11 bases between them. The germline CDR1 and CDR2 sequences are MDHEN and SYDVKM. The CDR3 region has the DNA TGTGCCAGCAGTTTATTGGACGGGAAATATAATTCACCCCTCCACTTT. The encoded protein is CASSLLDGKYNSPLHF.

About this clonotype itself: A much larger clone is a single base away; this may be a read error. The chain is built from TRBV27 and TRBJ2-3, with D perhaps TRBD1 (6 bases). This CDR3 is built from 13 residues. Trimming shortened V by 7 bases and J by 10 bases, and 18 bases separated the two germline ends. Germline assignment: CDR1 MNHEY and CDR2 SMNVEV (reference sequence). For the CDR3, the DNA is TGTGCCAGCATGCAGGGGCGCGCTGGTTCGCAGTATTTT. It encodes CASMQGRAGSQYF.

This clonotype showed up just a few times. V is TRBV30 and J is TRBJ2-2, with 7 bases identical to TRBD2. CDR3 length equals 17 residues. The V gene's germline CDR1 is GTSNPN and CDR2 SVGIG (reference sequence). With V trimmed by 0 bases and J by 3 bases, 10 bases remained unmatched. CDR3 protein: CAWSVMGGRGDTGELFF. CDR3 DNA: TGTGCCTGGAGTGTAATGGGCGGGAGAGGGGACACCGGGGAGCTGTTTTTT.

In its sample, this clonotype was seen many times. The V call is TRBV10-3, the J call TRBJ2-1, with 9 bases matching TRBD2. The trim removed 4 bases at V and 9 bases at J, leaving 13 bases unmatched. Germline V gene data show CDR1 as ENHRY and CDR2 as SYGVKD. The length of the CDR3 is 16 residues. The CDR3: CAISGSASGTLPEQFF. In DNA form, the CDR3 reads TGTGCCATCAGTGGCAGCGCTAGCGGGACGTTGCCTGAGCAGTTCTTC.